The clone carrying this TCR beta chain ranks as large. V was pared by 4 bases and J by 1 base, with 4 bases between. Per the germline V gene, CDR1 is SGHNT and CDR2 is YENEEA. There are 12 residues in the CDR3. A modified ARM-PCR protocol with three rounds of nested PCR amplified TCRbeta. TCRdb processed the multiplex PCR reads anew with MiXCR; each CDR3 protein has one entry. The table records over 100,000 distinct CDR3 sequences, about 63% of them present only once. These data originate in a study of tumor and adjacent non-tumor tissue in lung cancer. Looking at the study overall: The cohort had approximately 13 adenocarcinoma, a couple of squamous cell and 1 small cell patients.

This sample's RNA came from whole unsorted tissue. More than 3 cm separated this lung sample from the edge of the tumor. Between August and November 2014, newly diagnosed, chemotherapy-naive lung cancer patients underwent thoracic surgery in China. The sequenced material came from distant non-tumor lung tissue. This receptor was taken from a man in his sixties with non-small cell lung cancer. J is TRBJ2-5 and V is TRBV11-3, with D uncertain. The CDR3 DNA reads as TGTGCCAGCAGCTCGCTCCAAGAGACCCAGTACTTC. It is translated as CASSSLQETQYF.